One and the same sample provided the 29 T cell receptor beta chains below, sequenced in a study of graft-versus-host responses after intestinal transplantation. TCRdb keeps only in-frame clones here, not all; method: immunoSEQ multiplex PCR. The table has tens of thousands of clones, roughly 94% seen once. Their cognate antigens are unknown. Sequences were derived from unstimulated CD8+ T cells sorted from spleen or lymph node cells, sampled before intestinal transplant. The receptors originated from a human donor who received an intestinal transplant.

The CDR3 reads CASSFVGSHTGELFF. CDR3 nucleotides: TGCGCCAGCAGCTTTGTCGGGAGCCACACCGGGGAGCTGTTTTTT. The V call is TRBV5-1, the J call TRBJ2-2; D may be TRBD2 (6 bases). Trimming removed 2 bases at V and 3 bases at J, with 11 bases between. The CDR3 extends over 15 amino acids. The germline V gene encodes CDR1 SGHRS and CDR2 YFSETQ.

The CDR3 is CASSLGSRANYGYTF. The CDR3 bases are TGTGCCAGCAGCCTTGGATCCCGAGCTAACTATGGCTACACCTTC. V is TRBV13 and J is TRBJ1-2; no reliable D call. CDR1 is PRHDT and CDR2 is FYEKMQ in the germline V gene (reference sequence). Trimming took off 5 bases at V and 0 bases at J, with 13 bases between the two ends. The CDR3 has 15 amino acids. Based on the CDR3 plus reference TRBV13 and TRBJ1-2, the full variable domain is AAGVIQSPRHLIKEKRETATLKCYPIPRHDTVYWYQQGPGQDPQFLISFYEKMQSDKGSIPDRFSAQQFSDYHSELNMSSLELGDSALYFCASSLGSRANYGYTFGSGTRLTVV.

J is TRBJ2-3 and V is TRBV14; the match to TRBD2 covers 7 bases. CDR1 is SGHDN and CDR2 is FVKESK in the germline V gene. This CDR3 is 16 amino acids long. Losses at the gene ends were 1 base for V and 6 bases for J; bases not matched to a gene: 10. CDR3 in amino acids: CASSQVRTRGSDTQYF. CDR3 coding DNA: TGTGCCAGCAGCCAAGTCCGGACTAGAGGATCCGATACGCAGTATTTT. The full variable domain, its missing parts supplied by reference TRBV14 and TRBJ2-3, is EAGVTQFPSHSVIEKGQTVTLRCDPISGHDNLYWYRRVMGKEIKFLLHFVKESKQDESGMPNNRFLAERTGGTYSTLKVQPAELEDSGVYFCASSQVRTRGSDTQYFGPGTRLTVL.

V gene TRBV23-1 combines with J gene TRBJ1-5, with no clear D. TRBV23-1 is an ORF, and what it does is uncertain. Trimming took off 2 bases at V and 4 bases at J, with 21 bases between the two ends. This CDR3 is built from 18 residues. CDR3: CASSQRVARSHVNQPQHF. CDR3 DNA: TGCGCCAGCAGTCAAAGGGTCGCCAGGTCCCATGTGAATCAGCCCCAGCATTTT.

This rearrangement joins TRBV6-4 to TRBJ2-5; either TRBD1 or TRBD2 may supply D (6 bases each). This CDR3 has 15 residues. Per germline, CDR1 MRHNA and CDR2 SNTAGT. The V end lost 4 bases, the J end lost 4 bases, and 16 bases lay between the germline ends. CDR3 bases: TGTGCCAGCAGTGGTGAGCAGGGGAGGTTAGAGACCCAGTACTTC. Translated: CASSGEQGRLETQYF.

V and J are TRBV5-1 and TRBJ1-2; D is possibly TRBD1 (5 bases). Germline CDR1 and CDR2: SGHRS and YFSETQ. The CDR3 consists of 16 residues. With 5 bases removed from V and 2 bases from J, the gap between germline ends came to 19 bases. The CDR3 coding sequence is TGCGCCAGCAGTTACGAACAGGTCGCGGAAAACTATGGCTACACCTTC. It yields the protein CASSYEQVAENYGYTF.

This rearrangement joins TRBV13 to TRBJ2-5; D is unclear. The CDR3 loop spans 12 amino acids. V shed 3 bases and J shed 4 bases, with 6 bases lying between them. CDR1 is PRHDT and CDR2 is FYEKMQ in the germline V gene (reference sequence). DNA for the CDR3: TGTGCCAGCAGCTTCTACGGAGAGACCCAGTACTTC. Residues: CASSFYGETQYF.

V usage is TRBV5-1 and J usage is TRBJ2-2; 9 bases align to TRBD2. The CDR3 runs to 16 residues. CDR1 is SGHRS and CDR2 is YFSETQ in the germline V gene. The ends lost 0 bases at V and 3 bases at J; junction bases unmatched: 3. Here the CDR3 DNA reads TGCGCCAGCAGCTTGGGGCTAGCGGGATACACCGGGGAGCTGTTTTTT. Translation: CASSLGLAGYTGELFF.

V and J are TRBV5-1 and TRBJ2-7; TRBD2 matches 13 bases. The CDR3 loop spans 16 amino acids. Losses at the gene ends were 4 bases for V and 4 bases for J; bases not matched to a gene: 8. Germline CDR1 reads SGHRS; CDR2 reads YFSETQ. This chain's CDR3 is CASSQGTSGKVYEQYF. DNA for the CDR3: TGCGCCAGCAGCCAAGGGACTAGCGGGAAGGTATACGAGCAGTACTTC. The whole variable domain, remainder taken from reference TRBV5-1 and TRBJ2-7, is KAGVTQTPRYLIKTRGQQVTLSCSPISGHRSVSWYQQTPGQGLQFLFEYFSETQRNKGNFPGRFSGRQFSNSRSEMNVSTLELGDSALYLCASSQGTSGKVYEQYFGPGTRLTVT.

This rearrangement joins TRBV10-2 to TRBJ2-7, with a weak D call TRBD2 (7 bases). Trimming removed 7 bases from V and 3 bases from J, with 13 bases in between. The CDR3 has 13 residues. Germline assignment: CDR1 WSHSY and CDR2 SAAADI. CDR3 nucleotides: TGCGCCAGCACTGGGGGGGCTTTCTACGAGCAGTACTTC. It translates to CASTGGAFYEQYF.

The chain recombines TRBV7-8 with TRBJ2-7, with D possibly TRBD2 on 5 matching bases. Trimming cost V 2 bases and J 0 bases, with 8 bases left between them. Germline V gene sequence: CDR1 SGHVS, CDR2 FQNEAQ. The CDR3 extends over 14 amino acids. CDR3 sequence: CASSLTGSSYEQYF. The CDR3 nucleotides read TGTGCCAGCAGCTTAACGGGAAGCTCCTACGAGCAGTACTTC.

The V and J genes are TRBV7-9 and TRBJ1-1, with D unclear. There are 18 residues in the CDR3. Trimming took 3 bases from V and 2 from J, leaving 22 bases between them. Per germline, CDR1 SEHNR and CDR2 FQNEAQ (reference sequence). CDR3 DNA sequence: TGTGCCAGCAGCTTCGCCCACCCCCCGGTCACCCTTAACACTGAAGCTTTCTTT. Protein: CASSFAHPPVTLNTEAFF.

The V call is TRBV19, the J call TRBJ2-7; 8 bases fit TRBD2. Germline V gene data show CDR1 as LNHDA and CDR2 as SQIVND (reference sequence). Trimming took 5 bases from V and 3 from J; bases not matched to a gene: 6. The CDR3 runs 14 residues. CDR3 coding DNA: TGTGCCAGTAGTGTTAGCGGGACTTACTACGAGCAGTACTTC. As protein: CASSVSGTYYEQYF.

The rearrangement uses TRBV18 and TRBJ1-1; 7 bases map to TRBD1. Trimming cost V 6 bases and J 5 bases; bases outside gene matches: 12. The CDR3 is made up of 15 amino acids. Germline CDR1 KGHSH, CDR2 LQKENI. CDR3 DNA: TGTGCCAGCTCCCCGGGGAGGGGGCGAATTACTGAAGCTTTCTTT. Translated, it gives CASSPGRGRITEAFF.

In its sample, this clone was seen once. V usage is TRBV19 and J usage is TRBJ1-5; D is undetermined. In germline, CDR1 is LNHDA, CDR2 SQIVND (reference sequence). The V gene lost 5 bases and the J gene lost 0 bases, with 8 bases spanning the gap. The CDR3 covers 14 residues. The CDR3 loop reads CASSQMNSNQPQHF. CDR3 nucleotides: TGTGCCAGTAGTCAAATGAATAGCAATCAGCCCCAGCATTTT. Complete variable domain (other parts from reference TRBV19 and TRBJ1-5): DGGITQSPKYLFRKEGQNVTLSCEQNLNHDAMYWYRQDPGQGLRLIYYSQIVNDFQKGDIAEGYSVSREKKESFPLTVTSAQKNPTAFYLCASSQMNSNQPQHFGDGTRLSIL.

The rearrangement uses TRBV5-8 and TRBJ2-3; 8 bases agree with TRBD2. Germline V gene lookup returns CDR1 SGHTS and CDR2 YDEGEE. CDR3 length equals 15 residues. After removal of 4 bases from V and 0 bases from J, the junction contained 4 bases not matched to a gene. CDR3 DNA sequence: TGTGCCAGCAGCACGGGAGGGCGAAGCACAGATACGCAGTATTTT. Protein product: CASSTGGRSTDTQYF.

The V call is TRBV11-1, the J call TRBJ1-4; weak D call: TRBD1 (5 bases). V gave up 5 bases and J gave up 6 bases, with 13 bases separating them. CDR3 size: 14 residues. Germline CDR1 and CDR2: SGHAT and FQDESV (reference sequence). CDR3 amino acids: CASSRLGTDEKLFF. In nucleotides, the CDR3 is TGTGCCAGCAGCCGCCTCGGGACGGATGAAAAACTGTTTTTT.

The chain links TRBV7-7 to TRBJ2-2; D is unresolved. The CDR3 totals 14 residues. Germline loops: CDR1 SSHAT, CDR2 FNYEAQ (reference sequence). The V end was cut by 7 bases, the J end by 3 bases, with 12 bases between. CDR3 DNA sequence: TGTGCCAGCACTCCCGGCCGACACACCGGGGAGCTGTTTTTT. It encodes CASTPGRHTGELFF. Based on the CDR3 plus reference TRBV7-7 and TRBJ2-2, the full variable domain is GAGVSQSPRYKVTKRGQDVTLRCDPISSHATLYWYQQALGQGPEFLTYFNYEAQPDKSGLPSDRFSAERPEGSISTLTIQRTEQRDSAMYRCASTPGRHTGELFFGEGSRLTVL.

This CDR3 is CASSVGAGSYNEQFF. In DNA form, the CDR3 reads TGTGCCAGCAGCGTAGGTGCGGGGTCCTACAATGAGCAGTTCTTC. The V and J genes are TRBV9 and TRBJ2-1, with D perhaps matching TRBD2 (6 bases). V dropped 0 bases and J dropped 1 base, with 8 bases sitting between them. Germline lookup yields CDR1 SGDLS and CDR2 YYNGEE. The CDR3 runs to 15 residues.

The chain links TRBV14 to TRBJ2-7, with TRBD2 identical over 7 bases. Germline CDR1 and CDR2: SGHDN and FVKESK. Trimming removed 6 bases from V and 0 bases from J; junction bases left unmatched: 8. The CDR3 has 15 amino acids. The CDR3 DNA is TGTGCCAGCAGACGTACTAGCGCAAGCTCCTACGAGCAGTACTTC. Translation gives CASRRTSASSYEQYF.

The V call is TRBV15, the J call TRBJ1-4; D is undetermined. Germline V CDR1 and CDR2: LNHNV, YYDKDF (reference sequence). Trimming shortened V by 5 bases and J by 0 bases, and 16 bases separated the two germline ends. The CDR3 runs to 17 residues. The CDR3 is CATSAHLGISTNEKLFF. In nucleotides, the CDR3 is TGTGCCACCAGCGCCCACTTAGGGATCTCAACTAATGAAAAACTGTTTTTT.

The J gene is TRBJ2-3, the V gene TRBV7-9; TRBD1 aligns across 7 bases. The germline V gene encodes CDR1 SEHNR and CDR2 FQNEAQ (reference sequence). The CDR3 runs to 14 residues. The ends lost 1 base at V and 4 bases at J; junction bases unmatched: 2. DNA for the CDR3: TGTGCCAGCAGCTTAGGGGACAGTTCAGATACGCAGTATTTT. Translation: CASSLGDSSDTQYF.

This chain connects TRBV5-1 to TRBJ2-1, with 7 bases fitting TRBD2. The V gene's germline CDR1 is SGHRS and CDR2 YFSETQ. This CDR3 is 18 amino acids long. The J segment lost 0 bases and the V segment lost 0 bases, leaving 9 bases of the junction unmatched. The CDR3 protein is CASSLALPSGPSYNEQFF. The CDR3 coding sequence is TGCGCCAGCAGCTTGGCACTGCCTAGCGGACCCTCCTACAATGAGCAGTTCTTC.

The genes are TRBV28 and TRBJ2-7, with 7 bases fitting TRBD2. Trimming took 2 bases from V and 4 from J; bases not matched to a gene: 2. Germline loops: CDR1 MDHEN, CDR2 SYDVKM. The CDR3 is 13 amino acids. In DNA form, the CDR3 reads TGTGCCAGCAGTTTACGGACTAGTTACGAGCAGTACTTC. Residues: CASSLRTSYEQYF.

This clone has a single count. The chain joins TRBV29-1 to TRBJ1-1, with 7 nucleotides matching TRBD1. Germline assignment: CDR1 SQVTM and CDR2 ANQGSEA. The length of the CDR3 is 12 residues. The J segment lost 5 bases and the V segment lost 3 bases, leaving 3 bases of the junction unmatched. CDR3 region: CSVDTGETEAFF. The CDR3 DNA is TGCAGCGTTGACACAGGGGAAACTGAAGCTTTCTTT.

The V gene is TRBV6-5, the J gene TRBJ2-3; tentatively, D is TRBD2 (6 bases). CDR1 is MNHEY and CDR2 is SVGAGI in the germline V gene. This CDR3 is built from 15 residues. Trimming shortened V by 2 bases and J by 4 bases, and 13 bases separated the two germline ends. CDR3 DNA sequence: TGTGCCAGCAGTTACGGTGGGGGGAACGCAGATACGCAGTATTTT. Its protein product is CASSYGGGNADTQYF.

The gene calls are TRBV6-5 and TRBJ2-7, with 11 nucleotides matching TRBD1. After removal of 3 bases from V and 6 bases from J, the junction contained 1 base not matched to a gene. Per the germline V gene, CDR1 is MNHEY and CDR2 is SVGAGI. CDR3 length: 13 residues. The DNA for the CDR3 is TGTGCCAGCAGTTATGGGACAGGGGGCGAGCAGTACTTC. Translating it yields CASSYGTGGEQYF.

This clone occurred once. J is TRBJ1-2 and V is TRBV7-8, with 10 bases matching TRBD1. The CDR3 has 17 residues. The trim removed 4 bases at V and 0 bases at J, leaving 8 bases unmatched. Germline CDR1 SGHVS, CDR2 FQNEAQ. Here the CDR3 DNA reads TGTGCCAGCAGCTCGGGGACAGGGGCCGTATCTAACTATGGCTACACCTTC. Translated, it gives CASSSGTGAVSNYGYTF.

Of note for this clone: The sample carries other DNA sequences with the same CDR3. The chain links TRBV15 to TRBJ2-7, with 9 nucleotides matching TRBD2. From germline, CDR1 is LNHNV and CDR2 YYDKDF (reference sequence). J gave up 4 bases and V 5 bases, and 9 bases lay outside the gene matches. The CDR3 has 15 amino acids. The CDR3 sequence: CATSFGRGGGYEQYF. CDR3 sequence (DNA): TGTGCCACCAGCTTCGGGCGGGGGGGCGGGTACGAGCAGTACTTC.